A single sample is the source of the 9 T cell receptor beta chains below, sequenced in a study of neurological immune-mediated disorders. In TCRdb, the 5' RACE reads were re-called with MiXCR into one record per CDR3 protein. The sample carries roughly 89,000 distinct CDR3 sequences, just over 2.5% recorded once. Sample: PBMCs. The receptors come from a woman aged 30 to 39 with multiple sclerosis.

This clonotype has a count of ten or more. The genes are TRBV7-3 and TRBJ2-1, with a possible D match to TRBD1 (7 bases). The CDR3 consists of 13 residues. The V end lost 4 bases, the J end lost 8 bases, and 12 bases lay between the germline ends. The germline V gene encodes CDR1 SGHTA and CDR2 FQGTGA. CDR3 region: CASSSQGGDEQFF. For the CDR3, the DNA is TGTGCCAGCAGCTCCCAGGGGGGAGATGAGCAGTTCTTC.

This clonotype was seen at least ten times. The rearrangement links TRBV7-2 to TRBJ1-3; TRBD1 agrees at 8 bases. The trim removed 5 bases at V and 3 bases at J, leaving 6 bases unmatched. The V gene's germline CDR1 is SGHTA and CDR2 FQGNSA. This CDR3 contains 15 residues. CDR3 bases: TGTGCCAGCAGCGGACAGGGATCTGGTGGAAACACCATATATTTT. It encodes CASSGQGSGGNTIYF.

This clonotype was detected many times. The J gene is TRBJ2-1, the V gene TRBV14; 7 nucleotides agree with TRBD2. This CDR3 comprises 15 residues. The germline V gene has CDR1 SGHDN and CDR2 FVKESK. The J segment lost 1 base and the V segment lost 1 base, leaving 1 base of the junction unmatched. The CDR3 bases are TGTGCCAGCAGCCAAGGCGGGAGTTCCTACAATGAGCAGTTCTTC. Translation gives CASSQGGSSYNEQFF.

This clonotype was observed many times. This chain joins TRBV27 and TRBJ1-5, with D tentatively TRBD1 (6 bases). The CDR3 contains 13 residues. Germline V gene sequence: CDR1 MNHEY, CDR2 SMNVEV (reference sequence). The V and J ends lost 3 bases and 7 bases respectively, with 10 bases between them. The CDR3 protein is CASSFRGHQPQHF. CDR3 sequence (DNA): TGTGCCAGCAGTTTCAGGGGTCACCAGCCCCAGCATTTT.

This clonotype appeared many times. The V and J genes are TRBV12-3 or TRBV12-4 and TRBJ2-5; D unresolved. The CDR3 is 12 amino acids. Trimming pared 6 bases from V and 4 bases from J, leaving 9 bases between. DNA of the CDR3: TGTGCCAGCAGCCCTGTCGCAGAGACCCAGTACTTC. It translates to CASSPVAETQYF.

This clonotype was seen at least ten times. Compared with germline, one end of the junction differs, possibly owing to a read error. CDR3 DNA: TGTGCCAGCAGCCGTCCGGGACGGTCTCGTTCTAGCACAGATGCGCAGTATTTT. Translation gives CASSRPGRSRSSTDAQYF. The chain is built from TRBV6-5 and TRBJ2-3; possibly TRBD1 or TRBD2 for D (5 bases each). The CDR3 sequence is 18 residues long. Looked up from germline, CDR1 is MNHEY and CDR2 is SVGAGI.

In this sample, this clonotype turned up many times. The CDR3 nucleotides read TGTGCCACCAGTGATTCTGGTTCAGAGACCCAGTACTTC. Translating gives CATSDSGSETQYF. The V call is TRBV24-1, the J call TRBJ2-5; D not certain. V lost 2 bases to trimming and J lost 4 bases, with 7 bases between them. Germline V gene sequence: CDR1 KGHDR, CDR2 SFDVKD. The CDR3 consists of 13 residues.

This clonotype has a count of ten or more. The chain has TRBV3-1 and TRBJ2-3; 12 nucleotides line up with TRBD2. Germline V CDR1 and CDR2: LGHDT, YNNKEL (reference sequence). The CDR3 length is 18 residues. The V segment lost 6 bases and the J segment 4 bases; nucleotides outside the gene matches: 14. This CDR3 reads CASSPNTLAGGRADTQYF. The CDR3 DNA sequence: TGTGCCAGCAGTCCTAATACTCTAGCGGGAGGGCGGGCAGATACGCAGTATTTT.

This clonotype was counted many times. The chain joins TRBV5-1 to TRBJ2-1; D unresolved. V was shortened by 6 bases and J by 2 bases, with 18 bases between the two germline ends. CDR1 is SGHRS, CDR2 YFSETQ, per germline. The CDR3 consists of 16 residues. The CDR3 region is CASNPSGVWPYNEQFF. DNA of the CDR3: TGCGCCAGCAACCCCTCTGGAGTGTGGCCCTACAATGAGCAGTTCTTC.